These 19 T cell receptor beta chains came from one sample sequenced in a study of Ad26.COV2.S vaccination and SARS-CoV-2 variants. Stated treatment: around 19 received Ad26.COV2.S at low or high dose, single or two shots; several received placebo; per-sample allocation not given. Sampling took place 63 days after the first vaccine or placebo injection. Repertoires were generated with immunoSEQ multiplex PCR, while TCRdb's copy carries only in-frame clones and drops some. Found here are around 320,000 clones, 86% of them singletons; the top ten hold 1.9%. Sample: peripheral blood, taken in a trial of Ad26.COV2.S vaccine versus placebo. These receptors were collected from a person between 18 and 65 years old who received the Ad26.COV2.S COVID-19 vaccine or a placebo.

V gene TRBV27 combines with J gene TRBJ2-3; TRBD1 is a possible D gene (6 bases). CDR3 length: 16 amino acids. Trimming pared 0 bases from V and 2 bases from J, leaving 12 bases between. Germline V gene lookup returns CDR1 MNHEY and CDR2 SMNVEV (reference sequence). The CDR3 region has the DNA TGTGCCAGCAGTTTATCCAGACAGGCGATCACAGATACGCAGTATTTT. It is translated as CASSLSRQAITDTQYF.

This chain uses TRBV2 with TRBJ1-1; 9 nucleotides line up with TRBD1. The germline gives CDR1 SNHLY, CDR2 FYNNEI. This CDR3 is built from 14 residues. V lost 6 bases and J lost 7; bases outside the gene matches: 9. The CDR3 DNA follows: TGTGCCAGCAGGATACAGGGGGCGAAGGGTGAAGCTTTCTTT. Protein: CASRIQGAKGEAFF.

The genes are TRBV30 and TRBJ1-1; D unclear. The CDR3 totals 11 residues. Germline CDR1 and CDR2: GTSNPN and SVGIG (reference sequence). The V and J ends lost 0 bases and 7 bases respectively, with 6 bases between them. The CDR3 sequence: CAWSVFGEAFF. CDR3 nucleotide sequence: TGTGCCTGGAGTGTGTTTGGTGAAGCTTTCTTT.

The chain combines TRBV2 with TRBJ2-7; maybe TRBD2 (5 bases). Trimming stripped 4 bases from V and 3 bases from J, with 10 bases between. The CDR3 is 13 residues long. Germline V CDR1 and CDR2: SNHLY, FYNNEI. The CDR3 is CASSGVGDYEQYF. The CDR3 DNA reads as TGTGCCAGCAGTGGGGTGGGAGACTACGAGCAGTACTTC.

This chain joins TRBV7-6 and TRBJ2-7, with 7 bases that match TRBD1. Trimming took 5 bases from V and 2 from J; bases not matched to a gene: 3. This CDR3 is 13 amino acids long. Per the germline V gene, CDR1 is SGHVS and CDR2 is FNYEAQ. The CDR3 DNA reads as TGTGCCAGCAGCACTGGGACAGCCTACGAGCAGTACTTC. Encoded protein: CASSTGTAYEQYF.

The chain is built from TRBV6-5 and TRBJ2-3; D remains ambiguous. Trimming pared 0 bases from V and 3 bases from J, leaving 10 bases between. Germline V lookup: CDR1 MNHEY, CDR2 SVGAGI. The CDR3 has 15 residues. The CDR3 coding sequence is TGTGCCAGCAGTTACTCGGGCTCAGCGACAGATACGCAGTATTTT. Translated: CASSYSGSATDTQYF.

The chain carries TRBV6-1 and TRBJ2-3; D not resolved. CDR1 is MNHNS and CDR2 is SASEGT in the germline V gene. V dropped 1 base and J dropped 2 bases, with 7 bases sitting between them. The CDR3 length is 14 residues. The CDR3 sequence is CASSEVGLTDTQYF. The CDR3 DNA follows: TGTGCCAGCAGTGAAGTTGGGCTCACAGATACGCAGTATTTT.

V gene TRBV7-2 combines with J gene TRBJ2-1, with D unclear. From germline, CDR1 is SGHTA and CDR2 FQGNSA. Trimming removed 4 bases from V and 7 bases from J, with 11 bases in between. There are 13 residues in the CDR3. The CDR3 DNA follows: TGTGCCAGCAGCTCCTACTTAAGTAATGAGCAGTTCTTC. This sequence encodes CASSSYLSNEQFF.

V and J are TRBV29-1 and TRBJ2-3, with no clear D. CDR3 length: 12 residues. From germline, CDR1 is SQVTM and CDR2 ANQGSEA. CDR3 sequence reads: CVFGPRTDTQYF. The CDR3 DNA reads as TGCGTGTTCGGGCCTCGCACAGATACGCAGTATTTT.

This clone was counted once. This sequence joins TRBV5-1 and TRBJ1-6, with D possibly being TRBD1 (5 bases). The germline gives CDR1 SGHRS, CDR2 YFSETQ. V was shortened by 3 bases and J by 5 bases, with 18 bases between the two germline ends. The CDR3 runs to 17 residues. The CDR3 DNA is TGCGCCAGCAGCTCTGCTAAAGGGACGGAGAATAATTCACCCCTCCACTTT. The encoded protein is CASSSAKGTENNSPLHF. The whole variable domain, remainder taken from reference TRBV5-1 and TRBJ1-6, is KAGVTQTPRYLIKTRGQQVTLSCSPISGHRSVSWYQQTPGQGLQFLFEYFSETQRNKGNFPGRFSGRQFSNSRSEMNVSTLELGDSALYLCASSSAKGTENNSPLHFGNGTRLTVT.

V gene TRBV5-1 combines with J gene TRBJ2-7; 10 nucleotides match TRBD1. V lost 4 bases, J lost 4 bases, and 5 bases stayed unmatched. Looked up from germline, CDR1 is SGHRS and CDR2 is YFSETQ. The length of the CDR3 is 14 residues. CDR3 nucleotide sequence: TGCGCCAGCAGCATAGGGACAGGGGCGTACGAGCAGTACTTC. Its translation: CASSIGTGAYEQYF. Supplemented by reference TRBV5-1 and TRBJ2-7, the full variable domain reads KAGVTQTPRYLIKTRGQQVTLSCSPISGHRSVSWYQQTPGQGLQFLFEYFSETQRNKGNFPGRFSGRQFSNSRSEMNVSTLELGDSALYLCASSIGTGAYEQYFGPGTRLTVT.

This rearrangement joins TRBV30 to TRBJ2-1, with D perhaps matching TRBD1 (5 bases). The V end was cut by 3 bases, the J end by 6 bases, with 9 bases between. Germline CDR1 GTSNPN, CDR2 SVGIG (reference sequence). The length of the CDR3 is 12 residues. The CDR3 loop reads CAWRGDGNEQFF. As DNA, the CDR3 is TGTGCCTGGAGAGGGGATGGCAATGAGCAGTTCTTC.

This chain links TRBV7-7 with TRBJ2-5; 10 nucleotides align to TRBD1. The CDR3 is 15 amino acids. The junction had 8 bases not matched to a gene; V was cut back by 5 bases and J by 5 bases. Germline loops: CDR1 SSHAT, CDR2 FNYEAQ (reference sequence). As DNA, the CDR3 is TGTGCCAGCAGCCGGAGACAGGGGGCGGTGGAGACCCAGTACTTC. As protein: CASSRRQGAVETQYF.

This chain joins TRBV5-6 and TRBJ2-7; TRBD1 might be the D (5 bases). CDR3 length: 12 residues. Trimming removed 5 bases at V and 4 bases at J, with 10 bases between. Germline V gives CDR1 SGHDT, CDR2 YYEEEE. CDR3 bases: TGTGCCAGCAGTTCCGACAGATACGAGCAGTACTTC. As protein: CASSSDRYEQYF.

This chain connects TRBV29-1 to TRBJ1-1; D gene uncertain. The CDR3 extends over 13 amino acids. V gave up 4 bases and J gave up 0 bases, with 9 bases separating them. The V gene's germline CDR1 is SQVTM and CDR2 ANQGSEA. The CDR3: CSVGAAMNTEAFF. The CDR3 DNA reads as TGCAGCGTTGGAGCCGCTATGAACACTGAAGCTTTCTTT. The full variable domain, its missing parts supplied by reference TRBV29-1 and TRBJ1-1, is SAVISQKPSRDICQRGTSLTIQCQVDSQVTMMFWYRQQPGQSLTLIATANQGSEATYESGFVIDKFPISRPNLTFSTLTVSNMSPEDSSIYLCSVGAAMNTEAFFGQGTRLTVV.

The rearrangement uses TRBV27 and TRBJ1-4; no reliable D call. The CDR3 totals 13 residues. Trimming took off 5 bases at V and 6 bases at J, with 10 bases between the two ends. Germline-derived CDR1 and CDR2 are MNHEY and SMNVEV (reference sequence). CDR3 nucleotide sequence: TGTGCCAGCAGTAAGCGCGGAGATGAAAAACTGTTTTTT. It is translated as CASSKRGDEKLFF.

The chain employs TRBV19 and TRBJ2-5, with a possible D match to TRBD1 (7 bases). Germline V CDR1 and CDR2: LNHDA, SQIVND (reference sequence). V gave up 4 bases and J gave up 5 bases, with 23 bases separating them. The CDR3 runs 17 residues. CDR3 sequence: CASSTPPTGPGGETQYF. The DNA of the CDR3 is TGTGCCAGTAGTACGCCGCCGACAGGGCCCGGAGGGGAGACCCAGTACTTC. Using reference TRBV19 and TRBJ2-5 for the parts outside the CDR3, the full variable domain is DGGITQSPKYLFRKEGQNVTLSCEQNLNHDAMYWYRQDPGQGLRLIYYSQIVNDFQKGDIAEGYSVSREKKESFPLTVTSAQKNPTAFYLCASSTPPTGPGGETQYFGPGTRLLVL.

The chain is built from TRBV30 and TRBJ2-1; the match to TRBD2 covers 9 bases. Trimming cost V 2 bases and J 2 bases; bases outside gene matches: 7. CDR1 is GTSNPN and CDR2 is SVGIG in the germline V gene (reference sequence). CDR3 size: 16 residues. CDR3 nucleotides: TGTGCCTGGAGTAGGACCAAGCGGGGGGCCTACAATGAGCAGTTCTTC. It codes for CAWSRTKRGAYNEQFF.

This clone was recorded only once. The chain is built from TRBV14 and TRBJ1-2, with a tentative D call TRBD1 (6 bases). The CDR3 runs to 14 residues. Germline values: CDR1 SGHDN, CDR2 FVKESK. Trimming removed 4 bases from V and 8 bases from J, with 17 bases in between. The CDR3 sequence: CASSPSGGHEGYTF. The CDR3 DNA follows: TGTGCCAGCAGCCCTAGTGGGGGGCATGAGGGCTACACCTTC. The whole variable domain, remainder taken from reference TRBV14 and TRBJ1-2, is EAGVTQFPSHSVIEKGQTVTLRCDPISGHDNLYWYRRVMGKEIKFLLHFVKESKQDESGMPNNRFLAERTGGTYSTLKVQPAELEDSGVYFCASSPSGGHEGYTFGSGTRLTVV.